The clone carrying this T cell receptor (beta chain) was counted a few times. The record originates from a study of PD-L1 blockade in urothelial cancer. Time point: pretreatment peripheral blood. Germline values: CDR1 KGHSH, CDR2 LQKENI. CDR3 length equals 15 residues. With V trimmed by 3 bases and J by 2 bases, 4 bases remained unmatched. Repertoires were generated with immunoSEQ multiplex PCR, while TCRdb's copy carries only in-frame clones and drops some. The sample carries approximately 50,000 clones, 82% recorded once. This TCR came from a man aged 50-59 years with urothelial cancer. The chain recombines TRBV18 with TRBJ2-5; TRBD2 agrees at 9 bases. The sample here was PBMCs, taken around atezolizumab (anti-PD-L1) treatment. In DNA form, the CDR3 reads TGTGCCAGCTCACCGGCGACTAGCGGTCAAGAGACCCAGTACTTC. Translation gives CASSPATSGQETQYF.